The next 14 T cell receptor beta chains were all read from a single sample in a study of T cell responses to AZD1222 COVID-19 vaccine. Measured with immunoSEQ multiplex PCR; TCRdb has only the in-frame clones, and not every one. The sample consists of tens of thousands of clones, approximately 80% of them appearing once. Sequencing was performed on peripheral blood, taken on day 0 of AZD1222 vaccination. These receptors were collected from an adult in good health.

The chain combines TRBV6-5 with TRBJ2-6; D unresolved. The V and J ends lost 0 bases and 0 bases respectively, with 6 bases between them. CDR1 and CDR2 (germline): MNHEY, SVGAGI. The CDR3 covers 16 residues. The CDR3 spells CASSYSRASGANVLTF. DNA of the CDR3: TGTGCCAGCAGTTACTCAAGGGCCTCTGGGGCCAACGTCCTGACTTTC.

The chain carries TRBV9 and TRBJ2-2, with 10 bases identical to TRBD2. The germline gives CDR1 SGDLS, CDR2 YYNGEE. V was clipped by 3 bases and J by 4 bases; unmatched bases: 0. This CDR3 contains 14 residues. The CDR3 protein is CASSASGSTGELFF. CDR3 bases: TGTGCCAGCAGCGCTAGCGGGAGCACCGGGGAGCTGTTTTTT.

The chain is built from TRBV20-1 and TRBJ1-4, with D perhaps matching TRBD1 (5 bases). In germline, CDR1 is DFQATT, CDR2 SNEGSKA (reference sequence). The CDR3 covers 12 residues. V was pared by 3 bases and J by 4 bases, with 6 bases between. The CDR3 DNA sequence: TGCAGTGCTAGTGACAGTAATGAAAAACTGTTTTTT. Translated, it gives CSASDSNEKLFF.

The CDR3 DNA reads as TGTGCCACATTGGCAGGGGGCGAGCAGTACTTC. This encodes CATLAGGEQYF. The V gene is TRBV21-1, the J gene TRBJ2-7; the listed D gene, TRBD1, was not tested against the DNA. TRBV21-1 is a known pseudogene. The CDR3 is 11 residues long.

This clone was counted only a few times. This chain uses TRBV5-1 with TRBJ2-7; perhaps TRBD2 as D (6 bases). This CDR3 is 15 amino acids long. The germline V gene has CDR1 SGHRS and CDR2 YFSETQ. Trimming cost V 2 bases and J 3 bases, with 15 bases left between them. Here the CDR3 reads CASSFGGGNVYEQYF. As DNA, the CDR3 is TGCGCCAGCAGCTTCGGAGGAGGGAACGTCTACGAGCAGTACTTC.

This clone has a handful of counts. V gene TRBV4-2 combines with J gene TRBJ2-1, with 15 bases fitting TRBD2. The CDR3 covers 17 residues. V trimming: 4 bases; J trimming: 7 bases; junction bases outside the gene matches: 8. In germline, CDR1 is LGHNA, CDR2 YNFKEQ. The CDR3 loop reads CASSRPGGLAGGNEQFF. DNA for the CDR3: TGTGCCAGCAGCCGTCCTGGGGGACTAGCGGGAGGAAATGAGCAGTTCTTC.

This chain uses TRBV7-9 with TRBJ1-2; tentative D call: TRBD1 (6 bases). The CDR3 covers 15 residues. In germline, CDR1 is SEHNR, CDR2 FQNEAQ (reference sequence). Trimming took off 2 bases at V and 5 bases at J, with 15 bases between the two ends. The CDR3 sequence: CASSLTQGSEYGYTF. In DNA, the CDR3 is TGTGCCAGCAGCTTAACGCAGGGGTCTGAGTATGGCTACACCTTC.

The J gene is TRBJ1-1, the V gene TRBV10-3, with no clear D. This CDR3 contains 13 residues. Deletions cut 2 bases from V and 0 bases from J, with 4 bases between. Germline CDR1 ENHRY, CDR2 SYGVKD. CDR3 protein: CAISELLNTEAFF. The CDR3 DNA reads as TGTGCCATCAGTGAGCTGTTGAACACTGAAGCTTTCTTT.

The genes are TRBV10-3 and TRBJ1-6; D gene ambiguous. The CDR3 totals 16 residues. The V gene's germline CDR1 is ENHRY and CDR2 SYGVKD. Trimming left V 0 bases short and J 7 bases short, with 13 bases between. CDR3 sequence: CAISESQVIMNSPLHF. The CDR3 coding sequence is TGTGCCATCAGTGAGTCTCAGGTGATTATGAATTCACCCCTCCACTTT.

The V call is TRBV5-1, the J call TRBJ2-3, with D maybe TRBD2 (5 bases). Germline V gene sequence: CDR1 SGHRS, CDR2 YFSETQ. Between the trimmed V and J ends, which lost 6 bases and 0 bases, there was a span of 8 bases. This CDR3 is built from 13 residues. CDR3 residues: CASTTGSTDTQYF. CDR3 in DNA: TGCGCCAGCACTACGGGGAGCACAGATACGCAGTATTTT. The full variable domain, in which reference TRBV5-1 and TRBJ2-3 provide the parts outside the CDR3, is KAGVTQTPRYLIKTRGQQVTLSCSPISGHRSVSWYQQTPGQGLQFLFEYFSETQRNKGNFPGRFSGRQFSNSRSEMNVSTLELGDSALYLCASTTGSTDTQYFGPGTRLTVL.

The V gene is TRBV5-4, the J gene TRBJ2-7, with TRBD1 identical over 9 bases. V shed 4 bases, J shed 3 bases, and the junction held 2 bases outside the gene matches. Germline V gene sequence: CDR1 SGHNT, CDR2 YYREEE (reference sequence). CDR3 length equals 13 residues. CDR3 nucleotides: TGTGCCAGCAGCACGGACAGGGGCTACGAGCAGTACTTC. This codes for CASSTDRGYEQYF.

The rearrangement links TRBV30 to TRBJ1-5, with TRBD1 matching 9 bases. Germline V gene sequence: CDR1 GTSNPN, CDR2 SVGIG (reference sequence). The CDR3 extends over 15 amino acids. J was trimmed by 3 bases and V by 4 bases; bases with no gene match: 7. DNA for the CDR3: TGTGCCTGGACCCGAAGGACAGGGGCCAATCAGCCCCAGCATTTT. It specifies CAWTRRTGANQPQHF.

The rearrangement uses TRBV6-5 and TRBJ2-2, with D tentatively TRBD1 (5 bases). The CDR3 extends over 13 amino acids. CDR1 MNHEY and CDR2 SVGAGI come from the germline V gene. Trimming removed 6 bases from V and 7 bases from J, with 12 bases in between. The CDR3 is CASRGRGGGELFF. The CDR3 DNA reads as TGTGCCAGCAGGGGAAGGGGCGGCGGGGAGCTGTTTTTT.

The chain carries TRBV29-1 and TRBJ1-2, with 10 bases that match TRBD1. Germline-derived CDR1 and CDR2 are SQVTM and ANQGSEA. The CDR3 contains 13 residues. The junction had 10 bases not matched to a gene; V was cut back by 7 bases and J by 8 bases. The CDR3 DNA sequence: TGCAGCGCCGACCCCGGGACAGGGGACGGCTACACCTTC. It codes for CSADPGTGDGYTF.